These T cell receptor beta chains were read from a single sample in a study of blood T cells in healthy people across ages. Each CDR3 protein gets one entry after TCRdb re-called the 5' RACE reads with MiXCR. The data show 790,000 or so distinct CDR3 sequences, about 45% seen once. The sample taken for sequencing was blood. These receptors all come from a man at least 80 years old in good health. Both conserved end residues are part of each CDR3. Each record gives: CDR3 length, clone size, J gene, V gene, D gene, CDR3 DNA, CDR3 protein. A D gene is named only where the DNA matches it firmly. Not all rows give a size; the values are once, few, many and, for expanded clones, a class.

cdr3_length: 12
clone_size: -
j_call: TRBJ1-1
v_call: TRBV2
d_call: -
cdr3_nt: TGTGCCAGCAGTGAAAGGGGGGTTGGGACTTTCTTT
cdr3_aa: CASSERGVGTFF

cdr3_length: 14
clone_size: -
j_call: TRBJ2-3
v_call: TRBV20-1
d_call: TRBD1
cdr3_nt: TGCAGTGCTAGACAGGGGGTTAGCATAGATACGCAGTATTTT
cdr3_aa: CSARQGVSIDTQYF

cdr3_length: 13
clone_size: -
j_call: TRBJ2-3
v_call: TRBV20-1
d_call: -
cdr3_nt: TGCAGTGCCCAGTGGATGGGTACAGATACGCAGTATTTT
cdr3_aa: CSAQWMGTDTQYF

cdr3_length: 14
clone_size: few
j_call: TRBJ2-3
v_call: TRBV11-3
d_call: -
cdr3_nt: TGTGCCAGCAGCTCCGGACCAAGGGCAGATACGCAGTATTTT
cdr3_aa: CASSSGPRADTQYF

cdr3_length: 15
clone_size: -
j_call: TRBJ2-1
v_call: TRBV20-1
d_call: -
cdr3_nt: TGCAGTGCTAGAGATCTAAGATTTGGTAGCAATGAGCAGTTCTTC
cdr3_aa: CSARDLRFGSNEQFF

cdr3_length: 12
clone_size: many
j_call: TRBJ2-5
v_call: TRBV29-1
d_call: -
cdr3_nt: TGCAGCGTTGCCCCTAATGGGGAGACCCAGTACTTC
cdr3_aa: CSVAPNGETQYF

cdr3_length: 15
clone_size: -
j_call: TRBJ1-5
v_call: TRBV28
d_call: -
cdr3_nt: TGTGCCAGCAGACCAACAGGGTACAGCAATCAGCCCCAGCATTTT
cdr3_aa: CASRPTGYSNQPQHF

cdr3_length: 13
clone_size: -
j_call: TRBJ2-1
v_call: TRBV7-9
d_call: -
cdr3_nt: TGTGCCAGCAGACAAACTAGCAAGAATAAGCAGTTCTTC
cdr3_aa: CASRQTSKNKQFF

cdr3_length: 14
clone_size: -
j_call: TRBJ2-5
v_call: TRBV5-4
d_call: TRBD2
cdr3_nt: TGTGCCAGCAGCTTTAGGCCCAAGCGGGATGAGCAGTACTTC
cdr3_aa: CASSFRPKRDEQYF

cdr3_length: 15
clone_size: -
j_call: TRBJ2-5
v_call: TRBV5-1
d_call: TRBD1
cdr3_nt: TGCGCCAGCAGCTTTGGACAGGGATACCAAGAGACCCAGTACTTC
cdr3_aa: CASSFGQGYQETQYF

cdr3_length: 16
clone_size: -
j_call: TRBJ2-1
v_call: TRBV12-3/TRBV12-4
d_call: TRBD2
cdr3_nt: TGTGCCAGCAGTTTTTCAGCGGGAGGAACCTACAATGAGCAGTTCTTC
cdr3_aa: CASSFSAGGTYNEQFF

cdr3_length: 16
clone_size: few
j_call: TRBJ2-5
v_call: TRBV4-3
d_call: -
cdr3_nt: TGCGCCAGCAGCCAGGAGGTGGGGTTCACTCAAGAGACCCAGTACTTC
cdr3_aa: CASSQEVGFTQETQYF

cdr3_length: 15
clone_size: -
j_call: TRBJ2-1
v_call: TRBV29-1
d_call: TRBD2
cdr3_nt: TGCAGCGCCCAGCCGACTAGCGGGATACTCAATGAGCAGTTCTTC
cdr3_aa: CSAQPTSGILNEQFF

cdr3_length: 17
clone_size: few
j_call: TRBJ1-1
v_call: TRBV25-1
d_call: -
cdr3_nt: TGTGCCAGCAGTGAACCCGGGGCCGGGGGCGAGAACACTGAAGCTTTCTTT
cdr3_aa: CASSEPGAGGENTEAFF

cdr3_length: 14
clone_size: many
j_call: TRBJ2-7
v_call: TRBV3-1
d_call: -
cdr3_nt: TGTGCCAGCAGCCAAGTGAAGGGGCGTGGGGAGCAGTACTTC
cdr3_aa: CASSQVKGRGEQYF

cdr3_length: 14
clone_size: -
j_call: TRBJ2-7
v_call: TRBV9
d_call: -
cdr3_nt: TGTGCCAGCAGCCCCCGACTAACTTCCTACGAGCAGTACTTC
cdr3_aa: CASSPRLTSYEQYF

cdr3_length: 16
clone_size: few
j_call: TRBJ2-7
v_call: TRBV6-6
d_call: -
cdr3_nt: TGTGCCAGCAGTTACTCATTCAGTCAGCCCGGTGACGAGCAGTACTTC
cdr3_aa: CASSYSFSQPGDEQYF

cdr3_length: 15
clone_size: -
j_call: TRBJ2-7
v_call: TRBV12-3/TRBV12-4
d_call: -
cdr3_nt: TGTGCCAGCAGTTTATGGGGGAGCTCCTACAATGAGCAGTACTTC
cdr3_aa: CASSLWGSSYNEQYF

cdr3_length: 8
clone_size: -
j_call: TRBJ2-7
v_call: TRBV20-1
d_call: -
cdr3_nt: TGCAGTGCTACGGAGCAGTACTTC
cdr3_aa: CSATEQYF

cdr3_length: 13
clone_size: few
j_call: TRBJ2-3
v_call: TRBV20-1
d_call: TRBD2
cdr3_nt: TGCAGTGCCACTAGCGGGAGGGAAGATACGCAGTATTTT
cdr3_aa: CSATSGREDTQYF

cdr3_length: 14
clone_size: once
j_call: TRBJ1-1
v_call: TRBV18
d_call: -
cdr3_nt: TGTGCCAGCTCAAAAGGCAGGCTGAACACTGAAGCTTTCTTT
cdr3_aa: CASSKGRLNTEAFF

cdr3_length: 13
clone_size: -
j_call: TRBJ2-5
v_call: TRBV6-6
d_call: -
cdr3_nt: TGTGCCAGCAGTTACGTCAGGGTTGAGACCCAGTACTTC
cdr3_aa: CASSYVRVETQYF

cdr3_length: 13
clone_size: few
j_call: TRBJ2-1
v_call: TRBV19
d_call: -
cdr3_nt: TGTGCCAGTGCGAGAGGTCCGAACAATGAGCAGTTCTTC
cdr3_aa: CASARGPNNEQFF

cdr3_length: 15
clone_size: -
j_call: TRBJ1-2
v_call: TRBV3-1
d_call: TRBD1
cdr3_nt: TGTGCCAGCAGCCGGTCTTCAGGGGGCGACTATGGCTACACCTTC
cdr3_aa: CASSRSSGGDYGYTF

cdr3_length: 16
clone_size: -
j_call: TRBJ2-3
v_call: TRBV3-1
d_call: -
cdr3_nt: TGTGCCAGCAGCCAAGATACGGGGGCTCGGGGAGATACGCAGTATTTT
cdr3_aa: CASSQDTGARGDTQYF

cdr3_length: 16
clone_size: -
j_call: TRBJ2-1
v_call: TRBV25-1
d_call: -
cdr3_nt: TGTGCCAGCAGCGCGAATAGGATTCCAGGGGTTAATGAGCAGTTCTTC
cdr3_aa: CASSANRIPGVNEQFF

cdr3_length: 16
clone_size: many
j_call: TRBJ2-1
v_call: TRBV7-2
d_call: TRBD2
cdr3_nt: TGTGCCAGCAGCTTAGTGGGAGGGCAGGGCTACAATGAGCAGTTCTTC
cdr3_aa: CASSLVGGQGYNEQFF

cdr3_length: 15
clone_size: few
j_call: TRBJ2-7
v_call: TRBV5-1
d_call: TRBD2
cdr3_nt: TGCGCCAGCAGCTTGGTAGCGGGAGGGTTGAACGAGCAGTACTTC
cdr3_aa: CASSLVAGGLNEQYF

cdr3_length: 17
clone_size: -
j_call: TRBJ2-3
v_call: TRBV7-2
d_call: -
cdr3_nt: TGTGCCAGCAGCGGGGGTGGCCGGGATCGAATAACAGATACGCAGTATTTT
cdr3_aa: CASSGGGRDRITDTQYF

cdr3_length: 14
clone_size: -
j_call: TRBJ2-7
v_call: TRBV20-1
d_call: TRBD2
cdr3_nt: TGCAGTGCTATACTAGCGGGAGGGCCATACGAGCAGTACTTC
cdr3_aa: CSAILAGGPYEQYF

cdr3_length: 15
clone_size: -
j_call: TRBJ2-3
v_call: TRBV15
d_call: TRBD1
cdr3_nt: TGTGCCACCAGCAAAAGACAGGGGGCAGGGGATACGCAGTATTTT
cdr3_aa: CATSKRQGAGDTQYF

cdr3_length: 13
clone_size: -
j_call: TRBJ2-7
v_call: TRBV5-1
d_call: TRBD1
cdr3_nt: TGCGCCAGCAGCATCACAGGGGCCTACGAGCAGTACTTC
cdr3_aa: CASSITGAYEQYF

cdr3_length: 16
clone_size: -
j_call: TRBJ2-1
v_call: TRBV5-1
d_call: TRBD2
cdr3_nt: TGCGCCAGCAGCTTGTTGCTAGCGGGAGGCGGCGATGAGCAGTTCTTC
cdr3_aa: CASSLLLAGGGDEQFF

cdr3_length: 12
clone_size: -
j_call: TRBJ1-4
v_call: TRBV28
d_call: TRBD1
cdr3_nt: TGTGCCAGTCAGGACAGGGTCCAAAAACTGTTTTTT
cdr3_aa: CASQDRVQKLFF

cdr3_length: 16
clone_size: few
j_call: TRBJ2-3
v_call: TRBV20-1
d_call: TRBD1
cdr3_nt: TGCAGTGCTAGAGCCCGAGGCAGGGGGAGCACAGATACGCAGTATTTT
cdr3_aa: CSARARGRGSTDTQYF

cdr3_length: 14
clone_size: few
j_call: TRBJ1-1
v_call: TRBV10-3
d_call: -
cdr3_nt: TGTGCCATCAGGATCCAGGGGATGAACACTGAAGCTTTCTTT
cdr3_aa: CAIRIQGMNTEAFF

cdr3_length: 13
clone_size: few
j_call: TRBJ2-3
v_call: TRBV9
d_call: -
cdr3_nt: TGTGCCAGCACTCGGGGGAACACAGATACGCAGTATTTT
cdr3_aa: CASTRGNTDTQYF

cdr3_length: 19
clone_size: -
j_call: TRBJ2-2
v_call: TRBV13
d_call: TRBD2
cdr3_nt: TGTGCCAGCAGCTCCGGACTAGCGGGGGCGACCAGTAAAGTCGGGGAGCTGTTTTTT
cdr3_aa: CASSSGLAGATSKVGELFF

cdr3_length: 14
clone_size: few
j_call: TRBJ2-7
v_call: TRBV29-1
d_call: -
cdr3_nt: TGCAGCGCCCGTACGGCGGTAGGGGATTACGAGCAGTACTTC
cdr3_aa: CSARTAVGDYEQYF

cdr3_length: 16
clone_size: -
j_call: TRBJ2-3
v_call: TRBV12-3/TRBV12-4
d_call: TRBD2
cdr3_nt: TGTGCCAGCAGTCCGCGCGGGCGGGGGGGTCAAGATACGCAGTATTTT
cdr3_aa: CASSPRGRGGQDTQYF

cdr3_length: 15
clone_size: few
j_call: TRBJ2-7
v_call: TRBV4-2
d_call: TRBD2
cdr3_nt: TGTGCCAGCAGCCAAGTGGGCGGGACTACCTACGAGCAGTACTTC
cdr3_aa: CASSQVGGTTYEQYF

cdr3_length: 13
clone_size: -
j_call: TRBJ2-1
v_call: TRBV5-1
d_call: -
cdr3_nt: TGCGCCAGCAGCTTGACTAGGCCGCGTGTGCAGTTCTTC
cdr3_aa: CASSLTRPRVQFF

cdr3_length: 16
clone_size: many
j_call: TRBJ2-1
v_call: TRBV24-1
d_call: TRBD2
cdr3_nt: TGTGCCACCAGTGACCCCGGGACTAGCGGGGTCAATGAGCAGTTCTTC
cdr3_aa: CATSDPGTSGVNEQFF

cdr3_length: 12
clone_size: -
j_call: TRBJ2-3
v_call: TRBV20-1
d_call: -
cdr3_nt: TGCAGTGCTAGCCCGGGGAGCTATACGCAGTATTTT
cdr3_aa: CSASPGSYTQYF

cdr3_length: 14
clone_size: -
j_call: TRBJ2-7
v_call: TRBV29-1
d_call: TRBD1
cdr3_nt: TGCAGCGTTGATCGCGGGACAGGGCAATACGAGCAGTACTTC
cdr3_aa: CSVDRGTGQYEQYF

cdr3_length: 20
clone_size: -
j_call: TRBJ1-2
v_call: TRBV7-9
d_call: TRBD1
cdr3_nt: TGTGCCAGCAGCCGAAACCCCAAGGACAGGGTAGATAAGGCTAACTATGGCTACACCTTC
cdr3_aa: CASSRNPKDRVDKANYGYTF

cdr3_length: 17
clone_size: -
j_call: TRBJ2-5
v_call: TRBV5-1
d_call: -
cdr3_nt: TGCGCCAGCAGCGAACCATCGGGACAGCCCGGGGGAGAGACCCAGTACTTC
cdr3_aa: CASSEPSGQPGGETQYF

cdr3_length: 15
clone_size: -
j_call: TRBJ1-6
v_call: TRBV7-2
d_call: -
cdr3_nt: TGTGCCAGCAGCTTAGCGGGCAGGGGTGGTTCACCCCTCCACTTT
cdr3_aa: CASSLAGRGGSPLHF

cdr3_length: 14
clone_size: -
j_call: TRBJ1-1
v_call: TRBV12-1
d_call: -
cdr3_nt: -
cdr3_aa: CASSFAGGNTEAFF

cdr3_length: 16
clone_size: -
j_call: TRBJ2-3
v_call: TRBV4-1
d_call: -
cdr3_nt: TGCGCCAGCAGCCAAGATGGGGCAGCAAGCACAGATACGCAGTATTTT
cdr3_aa: CASSQDGAASTDTQYF

cdr3_length: 12
clone_size: many
j_call: TRBJ2-7
v_call: TRBV20-1
d_call: -
cdr3_nt: TGCAGTGCTAGAGCTGGCTCGTACGAGCAGTACTTC
cdr3_aa: CSARAGSYEQYF

cdr3_length: 19
clone_size: -
j_call: TRBJ2-1
v_call: TRBV9
d_call: TRBD2
cdr3_nt: TGTGCCAGCAGCGTAGCTACGGGGGGTAGCGGGAGCTCCCGCAATGAGCAGTTCTTC
cdr3_aa: CASSVATGGSGSSRNEQFF